This T cell receptor (beta chain) was identified during a study of blood T cell repertoires in COVID-19. Study-level information: Samples came from the United States, Italy and Spain, spanning acute and convalescent COVID-19. T cells, B-cell-depleted T cells, or PBMCs supplied cDNA or gDNA.

Trimming left V 0 bases short and J 8 bases short, with 7 bases between. The CDR3 runs to 13 residues. Germline lookup yields CDR1 MNHEY and CDR2 SVGEGT. Using immunoSEQ multiplex PCR, the repertoire was profiled, and TCRdb retains in-frame clones only, with some absent. The data contain about 220,000 clones, approximately 83% of them seen just once; the ten biggest clones take up less than 4%. The rearrangement links TRBV6-2 or TRBV6-3 to TRBJ2-2; D is uncertain. Sequencing was carried out using peripheral blood. This receptor was identified in a woman younger than 45 who had recovered from COVID-19. CDR3 nucleotide sequence: TGTGCCAGCAGTTACTCACTTTCTGGGGAGCTGTTTTTT. It specifies CASSYSLSGELFF.